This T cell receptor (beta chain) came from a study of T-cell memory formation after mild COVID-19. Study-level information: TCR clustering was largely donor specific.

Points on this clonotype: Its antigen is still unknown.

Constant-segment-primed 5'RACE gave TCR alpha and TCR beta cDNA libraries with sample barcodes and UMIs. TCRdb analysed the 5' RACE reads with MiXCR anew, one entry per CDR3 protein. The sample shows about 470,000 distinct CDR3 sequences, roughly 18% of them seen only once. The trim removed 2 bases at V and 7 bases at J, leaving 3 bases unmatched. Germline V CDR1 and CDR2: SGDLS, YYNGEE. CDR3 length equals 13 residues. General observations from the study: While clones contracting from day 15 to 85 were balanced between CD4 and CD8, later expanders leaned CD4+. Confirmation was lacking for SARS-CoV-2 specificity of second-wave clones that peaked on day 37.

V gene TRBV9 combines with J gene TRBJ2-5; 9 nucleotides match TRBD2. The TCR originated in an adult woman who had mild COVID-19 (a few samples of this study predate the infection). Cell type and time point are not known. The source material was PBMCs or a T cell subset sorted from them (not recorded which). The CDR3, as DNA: TGTGCCAGCAGCGTTGGTAGCGGGGGGACCCAGTACTTC. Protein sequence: CASSVGSGGTQYF.